Presented here are 8 T cell receptor beta chains from one specimen sequenced in a study of CD8+CD57+ T cells in acquired aplastic anemia. TCR beta VDJ and CDR3 were profiled, and genomic DNA was the template. Each CDR3 protein gets one entry after TCRdb re-called the reads with MiXCR. The sample lists 200,000 to 250,000 distinct CDR3 sequences, around 60% occurring once. The specimen was sorted CD4+, CD8+, or CD8+CD57+ T cells (not recorded which) from PBMCs. The source is a human donor in good health.

The V gene is TRBV10-3, the J gene TRBJ1-5, with unresolved D. The CDR3 covers 15 residues. Trimming shortened V by 2 bases and J by 6 bases, and 14 bases separated the two germline ends. Germline CDR1 and CDR2: ENHRY and SYGVKD. CDR3 nucleotide sequence: TGTGCCATCAGTGAGGGAGGCATTGGGGTTCAGCCCCAGCATTTT. The encoded protein is CAISEGGIGVQPQHF.

The chain uses TRBV4-3 and TRBJ2-2; D ambiguous. Germline assignment: CDR1 LGHNA and CDR2 YSLEER. Trimming cost V 0 bases and J 3 bases, with 11 bases left between them. There are 16 residues in the CDR3. Here the CDR3 reads CASSQDLPGDTGELFF. The CDR3 region has the DNA TGCGCCAGCAGCCAAGATCTCCCCGGTGACACCGGGGAGCTGTTTTTT.

The rearrangement joins TRBV2 to TRBJ1-1; D might be TRBD1 (6 bases). The V end lost 4 bases, the J end lost 4 bases, and 7 bases lay between the germline ends. There are 12 residues in the CDR3. The germline gives CDR1 SNHLY, CDR2 FYNNEI. This CDR3 is CASSARGTEAFF. The CDR3 DNA reads as TGTGCCAGCAGTGCCAGGGGCACTGAAGCTTTCTTT. Full variable domain (missing parts from reference TRBV2 and TRBJ1-1): EPEVTQTPSHQVTQMGQEVILRCVPISNHLYFYWYRQILGQKVEFLVSFYNNEISEKSEIFDDQFSVERPDGSNFTLKIRSTKLEDSAMYFCASSARGTEAFFGQGTRLTVV.

This clonotype has a count of ten or more. The chain carries TRBV7-8 and TRBJ1-2; D unclear. The CDR3 is made up of 14 amino acids. V lost 1 base and J lost 3, with 9 bases in between. Germline lookup yields CDR1 SGHVS and CDR2 FQNEAQ. The CDR3: CASSLEAGDYGYTF. The CDR3 nucleotides read TGTGCCAGCAGCTTAGAGGCCGGCGACTATGGCTACACCTTC.

This clonotype was observed once. Given the absence of the conserved phenylalanine or tryptophan at the CDR3 end, a read error is likely. No DNA is shown, since the ends of the CDR3 on it are uncertain; the CDR3 is the one TCRdb lists. The rearrangement links TRBV12-3 or TRBV12-4 to TRBJ2-1; TRBD1 is the table's D call and was not checked against the DNA. The CDR3 totals 12 residues, both ends included. The CDR3 here is CASSFPGTGLFL.

The chain has TRBV10-1 and TRBJ2-2; TRBD2 matches at 9 bases. V shed 0 bases and J 1 base; nucleotides not matched to a gene: 3. Germline lookup yields CDR1 WNHNN and CDR2 SYGVQD (reference sequence). The CDR3 consists of 17 residues. CDR3 sequence: CASSESTSGGNTGELFF. For the CDR3, the DNA is TGCGCCAGCAGTGAGTCGACTAGCGGAGGGAACACCGGGGAGCTGTTTTTT.

The chain is built from TRBV11-3 and TRBJ2-1, with unresolved D. Trimming took 1 base from V and 4 from J, leaving 8 bases between them. Germline CDR1 is SGHNT and CDR2 is YENEEA. The CDR3 covers 14 residues. For the CDR3, the DNA is TGTGCCAGCAGCTTAGTGTTTGGTTACAATGAGCAGTTCTTC. Encoded protein: CASSLVFGYNEQFF.

The chain is built from TRBV4-2 and TRBJ1-2, with D unresolved. The germline gives CDR1 LGHNA, CDR2 YNFKEQ. The CDR3 is made up of 14 amino acids. Trimming took 0 bases from V and 8 from J, leaving 13 bases between them. CDR3 region: CASSQDILSVGYTF. CDR3 DNA sequence: TGTGCCAGCAGCCAAGATATACTGTCGGTGGGCTACACCTTC.